Listed below are T cell receptor beta chains from one sample, sequenced in a study of beta chain features in type 1 diabetes. Assay: immunoSEQ multiplex PCR; the TCRdb copy retains only in-frame clones and omits some. This table holds fewer than 300,000 clones, 20% found once. Source material: naive CD4+ T cells from blood. Receptor source: a woman aged 35 to 49 with type 1 diabetes. The CDR3 runs from the conserved cysteine through the conserved F or W. The D gene is left open where the match is weak. Clone size is stated in some rows and not others, as once, few, many or a class when expanded.

v_call	clone_size	j_call	d_call	cdr3_nt	cdr3_aa
TRBV28	few	TRBJ1-1	.	TGTGCCAGCAGTTTGGAATCCAAGGCGGATGAAGCTTTCTTT	CASSLESKADEAFF
TRBV29-1	few	TRBJ2-5	TRBD1	TGCAGCGTCTTTGAGGACAGGGGGTCTCAAGAGACCCAGTACTTC	CSVFEDRGSQETQYF
TRBV9	once	TRBJ2-1	TRBD2	TGTGCCAGCAGCCCTTGGACTAGCGGGAAAGATGAGCAGTTCTTC	CASSPWTSGKDEQFF
TRBV20-1	.	TRBJ2-7	TRBD1	TGCAGTGCCAGACAGGGTGACGAGCAGTACTTC	CSARQGDEQYF
TRBV4-3	few	TRBJ1-1	.	TGCGCCAGCAGCCAAGATGGGATAGGGGCGAACACTGAAGCTTTCTTT	CASSQDGIGANTEAFF
TRBV10-3	.	TRBJ1-2	TRBD1	TGTGCCATCAGGTCGGGACAGGGTTTCTATGGCTACACCTTC	CAIRSGQGFYGYTF
TRBV5-1	few	TRBJ2-2	.	TGCGCCAGCAGCTTGGGGGCTGGCACCGGGGAGCTGTTTTTT	CASSLGAGTGELFF
TRBV29-1	.	TRBJ1-1	.	TGCAGCGGACGATCAGGGAATACTGAAGCTTTCTTT	CSGRSGNTEAFF
TRBV28	few	TRBJ1-3	.	TGTGCCAGCTTCAGTCCCTGGACCATATATTTT	CASFSPWTIYF
TRBV30	.	TRBJ2-1	TRBD2	TGTGCCTGGAGGCTAGCGGGAGGTAATGAGCAGTTCTTC	CAWRLAGGNEQFF
TRBV28	few	TRBJ1-6	.	TGTGCCAGCGGACAACCATATAATTCACCCCTCCACTTT	CASGQPYNSPLHF
TRBV9	.	TRBJ1-2	TRBD1	TGTGCCAGCAGCCCTAGAGGGGGCGGCTACACCTTC	CASSPRGGGYTF
TRBV13	few	TRBJ2-7	TRBD2	TGTGCCAGCAGCTTACTTAGCGGGCCGTCCTACGAGCAGTACTTC	CASSLLSGPSYEQYF
TRBV4-1	few	TRBJ1-3	.	TGCGCCAGCAGCCAAGGTGACATTTCGAAAGGAAACACCATATATTTT	CASSQGDISKGNTIYF
TRBV6-5	.	TRBJ1-1	.	TGTGCCAGCAGTCCCCGGGAGAACACTGAAGCTTTCTTT	CASSPRENTEAFF
TRBV28	.	TRBJ1-5	.	TGTGCCAGCAGTTTCGTACAGGCTAATCAGCCCCAGCATTTT	CASSFVQANQPQHF
TRBV2	.	TRBJ1-1	TRBD1	TGTGCCAGCAGTGTGGGGACAGGGGGAGGGAACACTGAAGCTTTCTTT	CASSVGTGGGNTEAFF
TRBV27	few	TRBJ2-1	TRBD2	TGTGCCAGCAGTTCACCTTTGGCGGGGGGCACCTACAATGAGCAGTTCTTC	CASSSPLAGGTYNEQFF
TRBV7-3	few	TRBJ2-7	.	TGTGCCAGCAGCTTGGGGCAGGGGCCCTTCTACGAGCAGTACTTC	CASSLGQGPFYEQYF
TRBV21-1	.	TRBJ1-4	.	TGTGCCACTCGACAGGGGGATGAAAAACTGTTTTTT	CATRQGDEKLFF
TRBV6-4	.	TRBJ2-5	TRBD2	TGTGCCAGCAGTGACTGCCGGGAGGACCCTAAGGGAGAGACCCAGTACTTC	CASSDCREDPKGETQYF
TRBV5-1	few	TRBJ2-1	.	TGCGCCAGCAGCTTGGACAGACAATACAATGAGCAGTTCTTC	CASSLDRQYNEQFF
TRBV9	few	TRBJ1-5	TRBD1	TGTGCCAGCAGTCGAGGGACAGGGGGCCATCAGCCCCAGCATTTT	CASSRGTGGHQPQHF
TRBV5-4	.	TRBJ2-5	.	TGTGCCAGCAGCTTCGGCAACAGGGAAGAGACCCAGTACTTC	CASSFGNREETQYF
TRBV9	few	TRBJ2-3	TRBD2	TGTGCCAGCAGCGTCCCAGCGGGAGGAATCGATACGCAGTATTTT	CASSVPAGGIDTQYF